This T cell receptor beta chain was captured by sequencing in a study of cytomegalovirus exposure and HLA in healthy donors. Overall study context: A later analysis reported the same platform for the roughly 120 validation repertoires and the roughly 670 first-cohort repertoires.

J gave up 2 bases and V 6 bases, and 8 bases lay outside the gene matches. The CDR3 is made up of 16 amino acids. Germline-derived CDR1 and CDR2 are MNHEY and SMNVEV (reference sequence). Produced via immunoSEQ multiplex PCR; TCRdb's table is partial and in-frame only. The repertoire holds 150,000 to 200,000 clones, roughly 80% seen once, with about 7% in the top ten. The rearrangement joins TRBV27 to TRBJ1-5; 9 positions agree with TRBD1. This sequence was found in a man between 18 and 29 years old in good health and CMV-seropositive. Input material: PBMCs. The CDR3 DNA reads as TGTGCCAGCAGCGCTAACAGGGGGCAAGGCAATCAGCCCCAGCATTTT. It yields the protein CASSANRGQGNQPQHF.